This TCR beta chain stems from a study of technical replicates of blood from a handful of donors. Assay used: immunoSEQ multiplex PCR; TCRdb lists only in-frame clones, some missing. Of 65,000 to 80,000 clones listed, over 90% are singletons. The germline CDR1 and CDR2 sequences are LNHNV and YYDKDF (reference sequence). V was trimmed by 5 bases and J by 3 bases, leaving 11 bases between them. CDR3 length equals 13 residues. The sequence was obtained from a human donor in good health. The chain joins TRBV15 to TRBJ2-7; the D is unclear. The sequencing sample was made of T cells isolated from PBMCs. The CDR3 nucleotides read TGTGCCACCAGCGATACGGAGAACTACGAGCAGTACTTC. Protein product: CATSDTENYEQYF.